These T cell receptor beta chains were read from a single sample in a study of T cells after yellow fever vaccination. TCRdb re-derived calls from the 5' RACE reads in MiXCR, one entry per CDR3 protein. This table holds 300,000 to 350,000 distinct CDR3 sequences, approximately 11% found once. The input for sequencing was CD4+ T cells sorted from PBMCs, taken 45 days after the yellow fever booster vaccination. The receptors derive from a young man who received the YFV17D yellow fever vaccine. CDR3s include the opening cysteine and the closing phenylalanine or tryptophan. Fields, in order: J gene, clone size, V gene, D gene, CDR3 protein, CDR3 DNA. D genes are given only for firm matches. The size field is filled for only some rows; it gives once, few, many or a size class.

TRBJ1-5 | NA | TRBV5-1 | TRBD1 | CASSLETGDPQHF | TGCGCCAGCAGCTTGGAGACAGGGGATCCCCAGCATTTT
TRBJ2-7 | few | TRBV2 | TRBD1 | CASSKTGYEQYF | TGTGCCAGCAGTAAGACAGGGTACGAGCAGTACTTC
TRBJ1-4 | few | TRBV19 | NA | CASSGLHEKLFF | TGTGCCAGTAGTGGCCTACATGAAAAACTGTTTTTT
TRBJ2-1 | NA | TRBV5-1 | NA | CASSLVLNNEQFF | TGCGCCAGCAGCTTGGTACTGAACAATGAGCAGTTCTTC
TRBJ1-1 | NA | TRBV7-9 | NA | CASSPRQVNEAFF | TGTGCCAGCAGCCCCCGCCAGGTGAATGAAGCTTTCTTT
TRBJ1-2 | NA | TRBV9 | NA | CASSARESGGYTF | TGTGCCAGCAGCGCTAGGGAGTCCGGTGGCTACACCTTC
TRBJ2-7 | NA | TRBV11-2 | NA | CASSPLEGSSSYEQYF | TGTGCCAGCAGCCCCCTTGAGGGGTCTAGCTCCTACGAGCAGTACTTC
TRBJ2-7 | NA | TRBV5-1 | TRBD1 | CASSLTGGANYEQYF | TGCGCCAGCAGCTTGACAGGGGGCGCAAACTACGAGCAGTACTTC
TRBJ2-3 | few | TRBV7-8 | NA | CASSLTEADTQYF | TGTGCCAGCAGCTTAACCGAAGCGGATACGCAGTATTTT
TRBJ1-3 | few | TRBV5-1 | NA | CASSLESRSGNTIYF | TGCGCCAGCAGCTTGGAGTCACGCTCTGGAAACACCATATATTTT
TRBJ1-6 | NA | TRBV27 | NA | CASSREGDNGSPLHF | TGTGCCAGCAGTAGGGAGGGCGACAATGGTTCACCCCTCCACTTT
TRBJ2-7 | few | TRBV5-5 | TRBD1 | CASSFAGTGIYEQYF | TGTGCCAGCAGCTTTGCCGGGACAGGGATCTACGAGCAGTACTTC
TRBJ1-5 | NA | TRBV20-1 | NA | CSASTGLSNQPQHF | TGCAGTGCTAGTACAGGGTTAAGCAATCAGCCCCAGCATTTT
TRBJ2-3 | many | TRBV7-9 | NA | CASSNSYSTDTQYF | TGTGCCAGCAGCAACAGTTATAGCACAGATACGCAGTATTTT
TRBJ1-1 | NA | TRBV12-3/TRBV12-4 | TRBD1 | CASSRQGAYTEAFF | TGTGCCAGCAGCAGACAGGGGGCCTACACTGAAGCTTTCTTT
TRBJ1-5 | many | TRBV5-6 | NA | CASSLGQQGQPQHF | TGTGCCAGCAGCCTTGGACAGCAGGGTCAGCCCCAGCATTTT
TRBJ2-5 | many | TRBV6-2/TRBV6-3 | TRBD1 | CASSHDRARGETQYF | TGTGCCAGCAGCCATGACAGGGCCCGGGGCGAGACCCAGTACTTC
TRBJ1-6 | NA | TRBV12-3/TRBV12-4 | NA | CASSPRVGSPLHF | TGTGCCAGCAGCCCCCGGGTGGGTTCACCCCTCCACTTT
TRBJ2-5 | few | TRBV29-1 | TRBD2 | CSVYREAQYF | TGCAGCGTTTACCGGGAGGCCCAGTACTTC
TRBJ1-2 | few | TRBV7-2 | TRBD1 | CASSWDSYGYTF | TGTGCCAGCAGCTGGGACAGCTATGGCTACACCTTC
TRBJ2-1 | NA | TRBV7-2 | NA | CASSLQDEQFF | TGTGCCAGCAGCTTACAGGACGAGCAGTTCTTC
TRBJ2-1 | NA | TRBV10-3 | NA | CAISESVAGAYNEQFF | TGTGCCATCAGTGAGTCTGTCGCCGGGGCGTACAATGAGCAGTTCTTC
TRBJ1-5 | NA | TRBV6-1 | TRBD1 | CASRYRDRGPFPNQPQHF | TGTGCCAGCAGGTATCGCGACAGGGGCCCCTTTCCCAATCAGCCCCAGCATTTT
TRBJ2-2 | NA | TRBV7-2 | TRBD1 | CASSSDREAGELFF | TGTGCCAGCAGCTCAGACAGGGAAGCCGGGGAGCTGTTTTTT